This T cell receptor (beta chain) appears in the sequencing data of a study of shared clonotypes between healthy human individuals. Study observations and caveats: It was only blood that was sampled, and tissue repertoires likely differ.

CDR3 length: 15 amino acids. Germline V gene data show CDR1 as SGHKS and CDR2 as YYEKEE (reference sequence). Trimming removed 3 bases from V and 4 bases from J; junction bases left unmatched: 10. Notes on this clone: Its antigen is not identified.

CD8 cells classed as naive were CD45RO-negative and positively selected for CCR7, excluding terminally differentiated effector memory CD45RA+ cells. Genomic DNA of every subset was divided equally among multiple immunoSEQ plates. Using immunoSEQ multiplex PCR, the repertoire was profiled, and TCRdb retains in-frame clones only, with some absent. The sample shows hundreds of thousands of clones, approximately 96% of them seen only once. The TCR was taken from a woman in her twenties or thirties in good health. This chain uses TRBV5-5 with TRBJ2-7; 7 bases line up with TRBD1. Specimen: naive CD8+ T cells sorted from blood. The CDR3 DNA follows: TGTGCCAGCAGCTGGCCCGGGACAGAAGTATACGAGCAGTACTTC. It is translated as CASSWPGTEVYEQYF.